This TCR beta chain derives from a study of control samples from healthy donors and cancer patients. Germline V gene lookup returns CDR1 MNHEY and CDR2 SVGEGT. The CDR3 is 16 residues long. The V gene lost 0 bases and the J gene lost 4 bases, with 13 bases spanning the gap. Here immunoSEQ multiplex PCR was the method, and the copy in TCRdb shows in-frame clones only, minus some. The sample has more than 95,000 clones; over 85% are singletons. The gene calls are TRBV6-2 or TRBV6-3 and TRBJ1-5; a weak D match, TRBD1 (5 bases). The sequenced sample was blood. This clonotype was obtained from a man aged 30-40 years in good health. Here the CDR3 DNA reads TGTGCCAGCAGTTACTCGTCAGGGAGGGGTAATCAGCCCCAGCATTTT. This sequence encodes CASSYSSGRGNQPQHF.